These 26 T cell receptor beta chains were all obtained from the same sample, sequenced in a study of regulatory T cells in long-lasting Graves disease. HTBI primers from iRepertoire and Arm-PCR of CDR3 regions yielded the TCR beta libraries. TCRdb reanalysed the multiplex PCR reads using MiXCR and keeps one entry per CDR3 protein. This table holds hundreds of thousands of distinct CDR3 sequences, about 15% found once. Time point here: newly diagnosed GD, antithyroid drugs for less than 3 months. The authors made the TCR library using RNA they extracted from PBMCs. The sample was also reused in another study, on T cells in Graves' hyperthyroidism and ophthalmopathy.

The material was peripheral blood mononuclear cells (PBMCs), obtained at new diagnosis, from a patient treated with antithyroid drugs. The receptor source for this set is a woman in her 30s with Graves disease.

This clonotype was detected ten times or more. The chain couples TRBV7-9 to TRBJ2-1; 10 positions match TRBD2. The CDR3 spans 14 residues. Germline CDR1 SEHNR, CDR2 FQNEAQ (reference sequence). With V trimmed by 4 bases and J by 8 bases, 5 bases remained unmatched. For the CDR3, the DNA is TGTGCCAGCAGCTCGCTAGCGGGAGAGGATGAGCAGTTCTTC. It translates to CASSSLAGEDEQFF. Using reference TRBV7-9 and TRBJ2-1 for the parts outside the CDR3, the full variable domain is DTGVSQNPRHKITKRGQNVTFRCDPISEHNRLYWYRQTLGQGPEFLTYFQNEAQLEKSRLLSDRFSAERPKGSFSTLEIQRTEQGDSAMYLCASSSLAGEDEQFFGPGTRLTVL.

In this sample, this clonotype turned up many times. One junction end does not reproduce the germline sequence, and a read error may be involved. The V call is TRBV7-9, the J call TRBJ1-2; D is unresolved. The CDR3 covers 12 residues. The V gene's germline CDR1 is SEHNR and CDR2 FQNEAQ (reference sequence). CDR3 nucleotides: TGTGCCAGCAGTTTTGACAACTTTGGCTACACCTTC. This gives the protein CASSFDNFGYTF. Looking up the rest from reference TRBV7-9 and TRBJ1-2 gives the full variable domain: DTGVSQNPRHKITKRGQNVTFRCDPISEHNRLYWYRQTLGQGPEFLTYFQNEAQLEKSRLLSDRFSAERPKGSFSTLEIQRTEQGDSAMYLCASSFDNFGYTFGSGTRLTVV.

This clonotype has ten or more counts. This sequence joins TRBV28 and TRBJ1-1; TRBD1 matches 9 bases. The junction had 18 bases not matched to a gene; V was cut back by 5 bases and J by 11 bases. There are 16 residues in the CDR3. Germline V gene data show CDR1 as MDHEN and CDR2 as SYDVKM. In nucleotides, the CDR3 is TGTGCCAGCAGTCTCCGGGACAGGGTGGGTCTCGGTAGGGCTTTCTTT. This translates into CASSLRDRVGLGRAFF.

In this sample, this clonotype turned up many times. The V call is TRBV2, the J call TRBJ2-5; 9 nucleotides agree with TRBD2. After removal of 10 bases from V and 5 bases from J, the junction contained 11 bases not matched to a gene. The CDR3 extends over 14 amino acids. Germline-derived CDR1 and CDR2 are SNHLY and FYNNEI. CDR3 DNA sequence: TGTGCCAACCGTCGAGCGGGAGGAACTGAGACCCAGTACTTC. Its protein is CANRRAGGTETQYF. The whole variable domain, filled in from reference TRBV2 and TRBJ2-5, reads EPEVTQTPSHQVTQMGQEVILRCVPISNHLYFYWYRQILGQKVEFLVSFYNNEISEKSEIFDDQFSVERPDGSNFTLKIRSTKLEDSAMYFCANRRAGGTETQYFGPGTRLLVL.

This clonotype came up many times. The chain employs TRBV27 and TRBJ2-1, with no clear D. V was pared by 5 bases and J by 0 bases, with 14 bases between. Germline V gene sequence: CDR1 MNHEY, CDR2 SMNVEV (reference sequence). The CDR3 is made up of 16 amino acids. CDR3 region: CASSPTTSPSYNEQFF. The DNA for the CDR3 is TGTGCCAGCAGTCCCACGACCTCTCCCTCCTACAATGAGCAGTTCTTC.

This clonotype was observed at least ten times. The chain links TRBV15 to TRBJ1-2; the match to TRBD1 covers 8 bases. Germline V gene sequence: CDR1 LNHNV, CDR2 YYDKDF (reference sequence). V was clipped by 5 bases and J by 8 bases; unmatched bases: 7. The CDR3 is 13 residues long. For the CDR3, the DNA is TGTGCCACCAGCTACGGACAGGGAGGCGGCTACACCTTC. Amino acids: CATSYGQGGGYTF. The variable domain in full, with the rest retrieved from reference TRBV15 and TRBJ1-2, is DAMVIQNPRYQVTQFGKPVTLSCSQTLNHNVMYWYQQKSSQAPKLLFHYYDKDFNNEADTPDNFQSRRPNTSFCFLDIRSPGLGDTAMYLCATSYGQGGGYTFGSGTRLTVV.

This clonotype occurred many times. The chain is built from TRBV7-9 and TRBJ1-5; 7 positions agree with TRBD1. V shed 3 bases and J 0 bases; nucleotides not matched to a gene: 5. Germline V gene sequence: CDR1 SEHNR, CDR2 FQNEAQ (reference sequence). The CDR3 extends over 16 amino acids. CDR3 protein: CASSLGGQNSNQPQHF. The CDR3 DNA reads as TGTGCCAGCAGCTTGGGGGGACAGAATAGCAATCAGCCCCAGCATTTT.

This sequence joins TRBV30 and TRBJ1-5; D is ambiguous. Germline values: CDR1 GTSNPN, CDR2 SVGIG (reference sequence). The CDR3 runs 14 residues. Trimming pared 3 bases from V and 6 bases from J, leaving 15 bases between. CDR3 DNA sequence: TGTGCCTGGAGCTCAAACCTTCTGGGTCAGCCCCAGCATTTT. Its protein product is CAWSSNLLGQPQHF.

This clonotype was detected many times. The V gene is TRBV28, the J gene TRBJ2-7; 8 bases are a match to TRBD1. Germline values: CDR1 MDHEN, CDR2 SYDVKM. The CDR3 loop spans 13 amino acids. The trim removed 7 bases at V and 4 bases at J, leaving 6 bases unmatched. CDR3 in amino acids: CASIRQGRYEQYF. The CDR3 DNA reads TGTGCCAGCATCCGACAGGGGAGGTACGAGCAGTACTTC.

The gene calls are TRBV18 and TRBJ2-2; 11 bases align to TRBD2. The V and J ends lost 3 bases and 11 bases, in that order; junction bases with no gene match: 17. The CDR3 has 18 residues. CDR1 KGHSH and CDR2 LQKENI come from the germline V gene. The CDR3 nucleotides are TGTGCCAGCTCACCGCCTTCCGGGACTAGCGGTGCCATTCGAGAGCTGTTTTTT. It encodes CASSPPSGTSGAIRELFF.

V usage is TRBV12-3 or TRBV12-4 and J usage is TRBJ2-1; 9 nucleotides agree with TRBD2. This CDR3 has 17 amino acids. The J segment lost 0 bases and the V segment lost 4 bases, leaving 7 bases of the junction unmatched. The CDR3 nucleotides are TGTGCCAGCAGTTCCGGCTATAGCGGGAGCTCCTACAATGAGCAGTTCTTC. It specifies CASSSGYSGSSYNEQFF.

The gene calls are TRBV28 and TRBJ1-1; D may be TRBD1 (6 bases). Germline V gives CDR1 MDHEN, CDR2 SYDVKM. The CDR3 extends over 16 amino acids. V gave up 3 bases and J gave up 4 bases, with 18 bases separating them. CDR3 amino acids: CASSLEFRGGSTEAFF. CDR3 coding DNA: TGTGCCAGCAGTTTGGAGTTCAGGGGAGGAAGCACTGAAGCTTTCTTT.

V usage is TRBV12-3 or TRBV12-4 and J usage is TRBJ1-4; possibly TRBD1 for D (5 bases). CDR3 length: 14 residues. V gave up 3 bases and J gave up 4 bases, with 9 bases separating them. CDR3 in amino acids: CASSFGTDNEKLFF. CDR3 DNA: TGTGCCAGCAGTTTTGGGACTGATAATGAAAAACTGTTTTTT.

The J gene is TRBJ2-2, the V gene TRBV12-3 or TRBV12-4; 8 nucleotides line up with TRBD2. The V segment lost 6 bases and the J segment 6 bases; nucleotides outside the gene matches: 3. The CDR3 runs to 13 residues. CDR3 coding DNA: TGTGCCAGCAGGGCGCGGGAGGCCGGGGAGCTGTTTTTT. Translating gives CASRAREAGELFF.

This clonotype was seen ten or more times. This chain uses TRBV20-1 with TRBJ2-1, with D perhaps given as TRBD1 or TRBD2 (6 bases each). CDR1 is DFQATT, CDR2 SNEGSKA, per germline (reference sequence). This CDR3 is built from 12 residues. V lost 5 bases to trimming and J lost 9 bases, with 14 bases between them. CDR3 coding DNA: TGCAGTGCTCATGAAGGAGGGGGTGAGCAGTTCTTC. Translated, it gives CSAHEGGGEQFF.

The chain joins TRBV6-2 or TRBV6-3 to TRBJ2-1, with 8 bases that match TRBD2. The CDR3 extends over 19 amino acids. Trimming took 8 bases from V and 0 from J; bases not matched to a gene: 18. From germline, CDR1 is MNHEY and CDR2 SVGEGT. CDR3 loop: CASRETSAGGISSYNEQFF. The CDR3 DNA follows: TGTGCCAGCCGCGAGACTAGCGCCGGGGGAATAAGCTCCTACAATGAGCAGTTCTTC.

This clonotype was seen at least ten times. This chain joins TRBV2 and TRBJ1-6, with a weak D call TRBD1 (6 bases). Looked up from germline, CDR1 is SNHLY and CDR2 is FYNNEI. The CDR3 runs to 14 residues. Trimming removed 5 bases at V and 7 bases at J, with 12 bases between. DNA for the CDR3: TGTGCCAGCAGTTTCCGGGACAAGAATTCACCCCTCCACTTT. It codes for CASSFRDKNSPLHF.

The sample holds a few counts of this clonotype. The genes are TRBV5-1 and TRBJ2-3; D uncertain. Trimming removed 4 bases from V and 1 base from J, with 10 bases in between. The CDR3 loop spans 14 amino acids. CDR1 SGHRS and CDR2 YFSETQ come from the germline V gene. The CDR3 loop is CASSQPRGTDTQYF. The CDR3, as DNA: TGCGCCAGCAGCCAGCCTAGGGGCACAGATACGCAGTATTTT. Full variable domain (missing parts from reference TRBV5-1 and TRBJ2-3): KAGVTQTPRYLIKTRGQQVTLSCSPISGHRSVSWYQQTPGQGLQFLFEYFSETQRNKGNFPGRFSGRQFSNSRSEMNVSTLELGDSALYLCASSQPRGTDTQYFGPGTRLTVL.

This clonotype was observed at least ten times. The rearrangement joins TRBV2 to TRBJ2-1, with D perhaps TRBD2 (5 bases). Per the germline V gene, CDR1 is SNHLY and CDR2 is FYNNEI. V shed 10 bases and J shed 5 bases, with 18 bases lying between them. The CDR3 has 14 residues. The CDR3 bases are TGTGCCATCCATCCCGGGGAGCGGCACAATGAGCAGTTCTTC. It encodes CAIHPGERHNEQFF. The whole variable domain, filled in from reference TRBV2 and TRBJ2-1, reads EPEVTQTPSHQVTQMGQEVILRCVPISNHLYFYWYRQILGQKVEFLVSFYNNEISEKSEIFDDQFSVERPDGSNFTLKIRSTKLEDSAMYFCAIHPGERHNEQFFGPGTRLTVL.

The chain recombines TRBV20-1 with TRBJ2-3; a weak D match, TRBD2 (6 bases). V shed 3 bases and J shed 2 bases, with 15 bases lying between them. Germline values: CDR1 DFQATT, CDR2 SNEGSKA (reference sequence). The CDR3 sequence is 15 residues long. As DNA, the CDR3 is TGCAGTGCTAGCCAATACCTAGCGATCACAGATACGCAGTATTTT. The encoded protein is CSASQYLAITDTQYF.

In its sample, this clonotype was seen a few times. The chain combines TRBV13 with TRBJ2-1, with 7 bases identical to TRBD1. The J call is uncertain, as TRBJ2-5 better fits the DNA end. Germline loops: CDR1 PRHDT, CDR2 FYEKMQ (reference sequence). The CDR3 is made up of 15 amino acids. The CDR3 DNA is TGTGCCAGCAGCTTACAGGGGGACCCCCAAGAGACCCAGTACTTC. It specifies CASSLQGDPQETQYF.

In its sample, this clonotype was seen many times. This chain connects TRBV6-2 or TRBV6-3 to TRBJ2-7; D ambiguous. The V gene lost 7 bases and the J gene lost 6 bases, with 16 bases spanning the gap. This CDR3 comprises 13 residues. Germline CDR1 and CDR2: MNHEY and SVGEGT. The CDR3 region has the DNA TGTGCCAGCATTTATCTCGGCGGACGCGAGCAGTACTTC. Protein sequence: CASIYLGGREQYF.

This clonotype was counted ten times or more. The chain employs TRBV2 and TRBJ1-1; 7 bases are a match to TRBD1. V lost 3 bases to trimming and J lost 0 bases; unmatched junction nucleotides: 7. Germline V gives CDR1 SNHLY, CDR2 FYNNEI. The length of the CDR3 is 16 residues. CDR3 DNA sequence: TGTGCCAGCAGTGATAGACAGGGCCTCATGAACACTGAAGCTTTCTTT. Encoded protein: CASSDRQGLMNTEAFF.

There are many counts of this clonotype. The gene calls are TRBV27 and TRBJ2-7; perhaps TRBD1 as D (6 bases). CDR1 and CDR2 (germline): MNHEY, SMNVEV (reference sequence). The V and J ends lost 7 bases and 7 bases respectively, with 14 bases between them. There are 12 residues in the CDR3. CDR3 DNA: TGTGCCAGCACCCAACAGGGTGGGGAGCAGTACTTC. This codes for CASTQQGGEQYF.

A word on this clonotype: Relative to the germline gene, one junction end is altered; a read error may explain this. The rearrangement links TRBV10-3 to TRBJ1-5; unclear D gene. Germline lookup yields CDR1 ENHRY and CDR2 SYGVKD. CDR3 length: 16 amino acids. CDR3 sequence (DNA): TGTGCCATCAGTGAAAGTAGTTACAGTAGCTATCAGCCCCAGCATTTT. Its protein product is CAISESSYSSYQPQHF.

For this clonotype: A clone one base away is much larger, so this may be a read error. The CDR3 DNA reads TGTGCCAGCAGCCAAGGTAGGGGGAGCTCCTACAATGAGCAGTTCTTC. It yields the protein CASSQGRGSSYNEQFF. The chain is built from TRBV11-3 and TRBJ2-1; TRBD1 is a possible D gene (6 bases). The CDR3 is 16 amino acids. Trimming removed 5 bases at V and 0 bases at J, with 14 bases between. Germline V CDR1 and CDR2: SGHNT, YENEEA. The full variable domain, with the rest looked up from reference TRBV11-3 and TRBJ2-1, is EAGVVQSPRYKIIEKKQPVAFWCNPISGHNTLYWYLQNLGQGPELLIRYENEEAVDDSQLPKDRFSAERLKGVDSTLKIQPAELGDSAVYLCASSQGRGSSYNEQFFGPGTRLTVL.